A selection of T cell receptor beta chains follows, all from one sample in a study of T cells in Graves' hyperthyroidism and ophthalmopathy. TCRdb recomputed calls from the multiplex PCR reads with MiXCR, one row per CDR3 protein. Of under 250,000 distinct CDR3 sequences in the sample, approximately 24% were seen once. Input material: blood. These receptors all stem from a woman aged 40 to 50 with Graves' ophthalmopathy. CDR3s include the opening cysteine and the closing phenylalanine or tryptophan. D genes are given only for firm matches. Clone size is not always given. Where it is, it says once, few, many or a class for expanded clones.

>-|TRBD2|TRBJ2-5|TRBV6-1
CAVLSGGAQETQYF
TGTGCCGTACTTAGCGGGGGGGCCCAAGAGACCCAGTACTTC
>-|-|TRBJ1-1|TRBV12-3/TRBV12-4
CASKKGGEAFF
TGTGCCAGCAAAAAAGGGGGGGAAGCTTTCTTT
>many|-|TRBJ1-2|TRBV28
CASSLWGDGDYGYTF
TGTGCCAGCAGTTTATGGGGGGATGGGGACTATGGCTACACCTTC
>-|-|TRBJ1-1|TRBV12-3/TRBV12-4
CASAVQGNTEASF
TGTGCCAGCGCGGTGCAGGGGAACACTGAAGCTTCCTTT
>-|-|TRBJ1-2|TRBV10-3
CAIANDILGYTF
TGTGCCATCGCAAACGACATTCTCGGCTACACCTTC
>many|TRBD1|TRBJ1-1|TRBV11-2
CASSDRAEAFF
TGTGCCAGCAGTGACAGGGCTGAAGCTTTCTTT
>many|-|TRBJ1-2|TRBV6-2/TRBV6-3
CASSSPPGSYGHNYGYTF
TGTGCCAGCAGTTCCCCCCCGGGTTCGTACGGGCATAACTATGGCTACACCTTC
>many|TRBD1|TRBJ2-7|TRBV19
CASSIGQGYEQYF
TGTGCCAGTAGTATAGGACAGGGCTACGAGCAGTACTTC
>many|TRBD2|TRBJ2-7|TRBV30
CAWTSGPYEQYF
TGTGCCTGGACTAGCGGTCCCTACGAGCAGTACTTC
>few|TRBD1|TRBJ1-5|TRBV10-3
CATADRGNQPQHF
TGTGCCACTGCGGACAGGGGAAATCAGCCCCAGCATTTT
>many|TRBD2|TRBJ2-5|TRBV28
CASSLPTSGARETQYF
TGTGCCAGCAGTTTACCGACTAGCGGAGCCCGGGAGACCCAGTACTTC
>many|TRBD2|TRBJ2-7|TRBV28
CASSPTSGRVRAYEQYF
TGTGCCAGCAGTCCGACTAGCGGGAGGGTAAGGGCCTACGAGCAGTACTTC